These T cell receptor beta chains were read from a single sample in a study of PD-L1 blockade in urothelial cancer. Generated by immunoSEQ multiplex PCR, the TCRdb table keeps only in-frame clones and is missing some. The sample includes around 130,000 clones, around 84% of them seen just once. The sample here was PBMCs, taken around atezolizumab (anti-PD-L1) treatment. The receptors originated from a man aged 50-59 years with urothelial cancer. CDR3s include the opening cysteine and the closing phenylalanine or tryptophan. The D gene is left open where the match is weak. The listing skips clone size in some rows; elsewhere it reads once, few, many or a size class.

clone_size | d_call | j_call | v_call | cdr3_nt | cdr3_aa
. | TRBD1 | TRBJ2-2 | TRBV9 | TGTGCCAGCAGCGTCCTAGGACAGGGGGCCACCGGGGAGCTGTTTTTT | CASSVLGQGATGELFF
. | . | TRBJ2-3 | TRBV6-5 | TGTGCCAGCAGCCGCACGGGGGCAGATACGCAGTATTTT | CASSRTGADTQYF
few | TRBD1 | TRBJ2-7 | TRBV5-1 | TGCGCCAGCAGCGCCTATTTCGGAGGACAGGGGCCGGGGGAGCAGTACTTC | CASSAYFGGQGPGEQYF
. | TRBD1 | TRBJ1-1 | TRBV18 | TGTGCCAGCTCCCCCGACAGGGGGCACACTGAAGCTTTCTTT | CASSPDRGHTEAFF
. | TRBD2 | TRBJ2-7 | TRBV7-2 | TGTGCCAGCACCCCCAATCGGGGGGATCTGGGCCAGCAGTACTTC | CASTPNRGDLGQQYF
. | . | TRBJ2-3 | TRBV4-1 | TGCGCCAGCAGCCTGCGTGGAGATACGCAGTATTTT | CASSLRGDTQYF
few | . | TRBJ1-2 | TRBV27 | TGTGCCAGCAGTCCACAGGGCTCGGCCTATGGCTACACCTTC | CASSPQGSAYGYTF
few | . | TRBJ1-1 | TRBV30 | TGTGCCTCTACTGACACTGAAGCTTTCTTT | CASTDTEAFF
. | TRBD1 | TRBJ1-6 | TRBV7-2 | TGTGCCAGCAGCCCTAACTCCGGGACAGCGTTTTCCCTCCACTTT | CASSPNSGTAFSLHF
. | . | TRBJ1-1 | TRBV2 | TGTGCCAGTCTGGGACTAAGGGGGGTCGTGAACACTGAAGCTTTCTTT | CASLGLRGVVNTEAFF
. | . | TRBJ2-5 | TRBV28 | TGTGCCAGCAGTGAGCCGTACCAAGAGACCCAGTACTTC | CASSEPYQETQYF
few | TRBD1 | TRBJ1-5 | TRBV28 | TGTGCCAGCAGTCCGCGGACAGGTAGCAATCAGCCCCAGCATTTT | CASSPRTGSNQPQHF
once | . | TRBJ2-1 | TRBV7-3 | TGTGCCAGCAGCTTAGAGCCCCGGGCCTACAATGAGCAGTTCTTC | CASSLEPRAYNEQFF
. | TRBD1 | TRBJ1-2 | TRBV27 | TGTGCCAGCGCCCGGACAGGGAACGGTTATGGCTACACCTTC | CASARTGNGYGYTF
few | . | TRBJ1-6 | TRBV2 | TGTGCCAGCTACCGGGACTCCAATTCACCCCTCCACTTT | CASYRDSNSPLHF
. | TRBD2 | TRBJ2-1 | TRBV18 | TGTGCCAGCTCACCACCTGGGACTAGGACCTACAATGAGCAGTTCTTC | CASSPPGTRTYNEQFF
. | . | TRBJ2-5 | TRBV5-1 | TGCGCCAGCAGCTTGGGAGGGGGAGCCCAAGAGACCCAGTACTTC | CASSLGGGAQETQYF
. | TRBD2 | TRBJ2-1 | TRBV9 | TGTGCCAGCCCCCTCCCCGCCCAGCGGGAGATAGATGAGCAGTTCTTC | CASPLPAQREIDEQFF
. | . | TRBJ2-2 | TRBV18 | TGTGCCAGCTCACCTGGGGCAGGGTCGAACACCGGGGAGCTGTTTTTT | CASSPGAGSNTGELFF
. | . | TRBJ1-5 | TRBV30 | TGTGCCTGGAGTCTAACCGATCAGCCCCAGCATTTT | CAWSLTDQPQHF
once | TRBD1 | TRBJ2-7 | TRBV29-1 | TGCAGCGTTGAAGAGGACAGGGGTTACGAGCAGTACTTC | CSVEEDRGYEQYF
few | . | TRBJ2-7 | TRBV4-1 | TGCGCCAGCAGCCAAGCCCCCACCCAGGGATGGGACGAGCAGTACTTC | CASSQAPTQGWDEQYF